One sample yielded the 29 T cell receptor beta chains listed below, sequenced in a study of graft-versus-host responses after intestinal transplantation (dated by TCRdb to the early 2020s). Library preparation employed the immunoSEQ multiplex PCR assay. This is the immuneACCESS table as TCRdb keeps it, with only in-frame sequences that have V and J called. A part of the clones is gone; compared with another copy, unresolved V genes explain less than half, and the rest is unexplained. Across this sample there are some 29,000 clones, with 60% to 85% seen only once. The top ten hold roughly 3.2% of the sample. To isolate intraepithelial and lamina propria lymphocytes from graft specimens, dithiothreitol, EDTA incubations and collagenase D digestion were used. The input for sequencing was ileum tissue, taken 98 days after intestinal transplantation. These receptors all come from a human patient who received an intestinal transplant, so some T cells may come from the graft donor.

This clone was counted between two and nine times. V is TRBV6-6 and J is TRBJ2-1; no clear D. This CDR3 contains 11 residues. Germline V gene data show CDR1 as MNHNY and CDR2 as SVGAGI (reference sequence). V dropped 6 bases and J dropped 8 bases, with 8 bases sitting between them. The CDR3 bases are TGTGCCAGCAGCCTCGGCGATGAGCAGTTCTTC. Encoded protein: CASSLGDEQFF.

The chain is built from TRBV19 and TRBJ1-5; D is unclear. Trimming pared 7 bases from V and 2 bases from J, leaving 21 bases between. CDR1 LNHDA and CDR2 SQIVND come from the germline V gene (reference sequence). This CDR3 region has 17 residues. Here the CDR3 reads CASTQELAGLGNQPQHF. The CDR3, as DNA: TGTGCCAGTACCCAAGAACTGGCGGGTTTGGGCAATCAGCCCCAGCATTTT.

This chain joins TRBV30 and TRBJ2-1, with D possibly TRBD2 on 7 matching bases. The CDR3 contains 17 residues. Looked up from germline, CDR1 is GTSNPN and CDR2 is SVGIG (reference sequence). The ends were cut back, 2 bases at V and 6 bases at J, with 23 bases in the middle. DNA of the CDR3: TGTGCCTGGAGTTACCCCGAGGGGGGGGGCAGTTTCAATGAGCAGTTCTTC. It translates to CAWSYPEGGGSFNEQFF.

V and J are TRBV2 and TRBJ1-2, with no clear D. The V and J ends lost 4 bases and 7 bases respectively, with 10 bases between them. The germline CDR1 and CDR2 sequences are SNHLY and FYNNEI. This CDR3 spans 12 amino acids. CDR3 in amino acids: CASSVFEGGYTF. The CDR3 region has the DNA TGTGCCAGCAGTGTGTTCGAAGGTGGCTACACCTTC. The whole variable domain, remainder taken from reference TRBV2 and TRBJ1-2, is EPEVTQTPSHQVTQMGQEVILRCVPISNHLYFYWYRQILGQKVEFLVSFYNNEISEKSEIFDDQFSVERPDGSNFTLKIRSTKLEDSAMYFCASSVFEGGYTFGSGTRLTVV.

The rearrangement uses TRBV2 and TRBJ1-2; 7 bases fit TRBD1. Germline-derived CDR1 and CDR2 are SNHLY and FYNNEI. The CDR3 has 14 amino acids. The V gene end was trimmed by 3 bases and the J gene end by 8 bases; junction bases not matched to a gene: 9. CDR3 loop: CASSDRQGVGGYTF. As DNA, the CDR3 is TGTGCCAGCAGTGACCGACAGGGTGTGGGGGGCTACACCTTC.

This chain uses TRBV7-7 with TRBJ1-2; TRBD1 aligns across 7 bases. Germline V gene sequence: CDR1 SSHAT, CDR2 FNYEAQ (reference sequence). The CDR3 length is 14 residues. The J segment lost 6 bases and the V segment lost 6 bases, leaving 10 bases of the junction unmatched. As DNA, the CDR3 is TGTGCCAGCAGTTGCCCCCGGGACAGACATGGCTACACCTTC. Translating gives CASSCPRDRHGYTF.

In its sample, this clone was seen once. The genes are TRBV27 and TRBJ1-1; 7 nucleotides agree with TRBD1. This CDR3 comprises 12 residues. CDR1 is MNHEY, CDR2 SMNVEV, per germline (reference sequence). V was clipped by 4 bases and J by 8 bases; unmatched bases: 4. CDR3 loop: CASSSGGTEAFF. The DNA for the CDR3 is TGTGCCAGCAGTTCAGGGGGGACAGAAGCTTTCTTT.

The V and J genes are TRBV10-3 and TRBJ2-7; 7 bases align to TRBD1. Trimming removed 2 bases from V and 2 bases from J; junction bases left unmatched: 6. The CDR3 extends over 15 amino acids. Germline CDR1 ENHRY, CDR2 SYGVKD. The CDR3 loop is CAISEEGAETYEQYF. The CDR3 DNA sequence: TGTGCCATCAGTGAGGAGGGGGCGGAGACCTACGAGCAGTACTTC.

Of note for this clone: Sequence at one end of the junction differs from germline and may be a read error. The rearrangement joins TRBV7-9 to TRBJ2-1; D unresolved. There are 13 residues in the CDR3. Germline-derived CDR1 and CDR2 are SEHNR and FQNEAQ (reference sequence). Here the CDR3 DNA reads TGTGCCAGCACCTCCCATCCCTACAATGAGCACTTCTTC. It is translated as CASTSHPYNEHFF.

The CDR3, as DNA: TGCGCCAGCAGCTTGGATTTCAGAAACACAGATACGCAGTATTTT. It codes for CASSLDFRNTDTQYF. The chain has TRBV5-1 and TRBJ2-3; D unresolved. The CDR3 loop spans 15 amino acids. The V gene's germline CDR1 is SGHRS and CDR2 YFSETQ. V lost 0 bases to trimming and J lost 2 bases, with 10 bases between them.

The gene calls are TRBV6-6 and TRBJ2-1; possible D gene TRBD2, 5 bases. The length of the CDR3 is 14 residues. Germline assignment: CDR1 MNHNY and CDR2 SVGAGI (reference sequence). Trimming pared 6 bases from V and 4 bases from J, leaving 13 bases between. The CDR3 bases are TGTGCCAGCAGCTGGACTGACCAGTACAATGAGCAGTTCTTC. Amino acids: CASSWTDQYNEQFF.

J is TRBJ2-7 and V is TRBV6-5; D unclear. CDR1 is MNHEY and CDR2 is SVGAGI in the germline V gene. The CDR3 is 13 amino acids. Trimming left V 10 bases short and J 0 bases short, with 13 bases between. CDR3 region: CAKNSGTSYEQYF. The CDR3 region has the DNA TGTGCCAAAAATTCGGGCACCTCCTACGAGCAGTACTTC.

The chain recombines TRBV27 with TRBJ2-5, with 10 bases that match TRBD1. Germline assignment: CDR1 MNHEY and CDR2 SMNVEV (reference sequence). The CDR3 is 15 amino acids. V lost 6 bases, J lost 5 bases, and 9 bases stayed unmatched. Here the CDR3 reads CASSATGGDGETQYF. In DNA, the CDR3 is TGTGCCAGCAGCGCGACAGGGGGCGATGGGGAGACCCAGTACTTC.

This clone was seen more than once but under ten times. Other DNA sequences in this specimen translate into the identical CDR3. The chain uses TRBV6-5 and TRBJ2-1, with 10 bases lining up with TRBD2. The CDR3 is 15 amino acids. V lost 6 bases and J lost 5; bases outside the gene matches: 7. CDR1 and CDR2 from the germline V gene are MNHEY and SVGAGI. The CDR3 sequence: CASSLAGGPNNEQFF. In nucleotides, the CDR3 is TGTGCCAGCAGCTTAGCGGGGGGACCCAACAATGAGCAGTTCTTC.

This rearrangement joins TRBV15 to TRBJ2-7; 13 nucleotides match TRBD2. Germline CDR1 is LNHNV and CDR2 is YYDKDF (reference sequence). J was trimmed by 7 bases and V by 0 bases; bases with no gene match: 3. The CDR3 extends over 15 amino acids. The CDR3 nucleotides read TGTGCCACCAGCAGAGATAAGGGACTAGCGGGGGAGCAGTACTTC. Amino acids: CATSRDKGLAGEQYF.

This chain connects TRBV9 to TRBJ1-5, with D unresolved. The CDR3 runs to 14 residues. The germline CDR1 and CDR2 sequences are SGDLS and YYNGEE. The germline V and J ends were trimmed by 0 bases and 5 bases, with 9 bases remaining between them. The CDR3 is CASSVAINDQPQHF. CDR3 bases: TGTGCCAGCAGCGTAGCCATCAACGATCAGCCCCAGCATTTT.

The chain joins TRBV30 to TRBJ1-2; weak D call: TRBD1 (5 bases). The CDR3 has 14 amino acids. Germline V gives CDR1 GTSNPN, CDR2 SVGIG (reference sequence). The V end lost 4 bases, the J end lost 8 bases, and 20 bases lay between the germline ends. Here the CDR3 reads CAWIPGGGLRGYTF. For the CDR3, the DNA is TGTGCCTGGATCCCGGGGGGTGGATTAAGGGGCTACACCTTC.

The chain employs TRBV29-1 and TRBJ1-6; 8 bases map to TRBD1. The CDR3 has 13 amino acids. From germline, CDR1 is SQVTM and CDR2 ANQGSEA. The J segment lost 6 bases and the V segment lost 7 bases, leaving 5 bases of the junction unmatched. CDR3 residues: CSARTGINSPLHF. CDR3 bases: TGCAGCGCTAGGACAGGGATTAATTCACCCCTCCACTTT.

The gene calls are TRBV27 and TRBJ1-1; maybe TRBD1 (6 bases). CDR3 length: 13 amino acids. From germline, CDR1 is MNHEY and CDR2 SMNVEV (reference sequence). V gave up 6 bases and J gave up 4 bases, with 12 bases separating them. The chain's CDR3 is CASSLTGFTEAFF. CDR3 nucleotide sequence: TGTGCCAGCAGCCTCACAGGGTTCACTGAAGCTTTCTTT.

The CDR3 reads CASSAPRYREPGELFF. In DNA form, the CDR3 reads TGTGCCAGCAGTGCCCCTCGTTACAGGGAACCCGGGGAGCTGTTTTTT. The chain carries TRBV6-1 and TRBJ2-2, with D maybe TRBD1 (6 bases). Germline V gives CDR1 MNHNS, CDR2 SASEGT. The CDR3 covers 16 residues. The V end was cut by 4 bases, the J end by 6 bases, with 18 bases between.

The chain is built from TRBV11-2 and TRBJ2-1, with D tentatively TRBD2 (5 bases). The CDR3 has 14 residues. Per the germline V gene, CDR1 is SGHAT and CDR2 is FQNNGV. The germline V and J ends were trimmed by 2 bases and 4 bases, with 9 bases remaining between them. The CDR3 DNA follows: TGTGCCAGCAGCTTACTGGACTCATACAATGAGCAGTTCTTC. As protein: CASSLLDSYNEQFF.

The CDR3, as DNA: TGCGCCAGCAGCCAAGACGTTTCGGACACCGAAAAACTGTTTTTT. Translated, it gives CASSQDVSDTEKLFF. The chain has TRBV4-1 and TRBJ1-4, with a tentative D call TRBD1 (5 bases). CDR3 length: 15 residues. The ends were cut back, 0 bases at V and 8 bases at J, with 13 bases in the middle. CDR1 and CDR2 from the germline V gene are MGHRA and YSYEKL.

This chain joins TRBV28 and TRBJ1-6; D is possibly TRBD1 (5 bases). CDR3 length: 14 residues. Trimming stripped 5 bases from V and 0 bases from J, with 5 bases between. CDR1 MDHEN and CDR2 SYDVKM come from the germline V gene. For the CDR3, the DNA is TGTGCCAGCAGTGACAGCTCCTATAATTCACCCCTCCACTTT. Residues: CASSDSSYNSPLHF.

The chain employs TRBV11-3 and TRBJ2-2; tentative D call: TRBD1 (6 bases). The CDR3 is 14 amino acids. Germline V lookup: CDR1 SGHNT, CDR2 YENEEA. Trimming left V 4 bases short and J 4 bases short, with 10 bases between. The CDR3 loop is CASSYRVRTGELFF. Written as DNA, the CDR3 is TGTGCCAGCAGCTACAGGGTTCGCACCGGGGAGCTGTTTTTT.

Of note for this clone: As the CDR3 is not closed by the conserved phenylalanine or tryptophan, this likely results from a read error. Because the CDR3's place on the DNA is in doubt, the DNA is left out and the CDR3 is given as listed by TCRdb. The CDR3 protein is CSARESSL. The chain carries TRBV20-1 and TRBJ2-6; TRBD2 reflects the table's D call only, with no check against the DNA. CDR1 and CDR2 (germline): DFQATT, SNEGSKA (reference sequence). The CDR3 totals 8 residues, both ends included.

V usage is TRBV7-9 and J usage is TRBJ1-3; 7 nucleotides agree with TRBD1. The CDR3 totals 15 residues. CDR1 is SEHNR and CDR2 is FQNEAQ in the germline V gene (reference sequence). J was trimmed by 3 bases and V by 2 bases; bases with no gene match: 4. CDR3 nucleotide sequence: TGTGCCAGCAGCTTATCTAACAGGGGTGGAAACACCATATATTTT. Translation gives CASSLSNRGGNTIYF.

The rearrangement uses TRBV11-2 and TRBJ2-3; no clear D. Between the trimmed V and J ends, which lost 5 bases and 3 bases, there was a span of 9 bases. CDR1 is SGHAT, CDR2 FQNNGV, per germline. The CDR3 is 13 residues long. CDR3 bases: TGTGCCAGCAGCAACATACGGACAGATACGCAGTATTTT. It translates to CASSNIRTDTQYF. Full variable domain (missing parts from reference TRBV11-2 and TRBJ2-3): EAGVAQSPRYKIIEKRQSVAFWCNPISGHATLYWYQQILGQGPKLLIQFQNNGVVDDSQLPKDRFSAERLKGVDSTLKIQPAKLEDSAVYLCASSNIRTDTQYFGPGTRLTVL.

The chain recombines TRBV7-9 with TRBJ1-1; perhaps TRBD1 as D (6 bases). The CDR3 is 13 residues long. Germline V gives CDR1 SEHNR, CDR2 FQNEAQ (reference sequence). V was cut by 1 base and J by 10 bases, with 13 bases left in between. The CDR3 region has the DNA TGTGCCAGCAGCTTAGGACAGGAGGGGAGAGCTTTCTTT. The encoded protein is CASSLGQEGRAFF.

The V and J genes are TRBV12-5 and TRBJ2-3, with D unresolved. Germline lookup yields CDR1 LGHNT and CDR2 FRNRAP. The CDR3 has 15 residues. Trimming stripped 6 bases from V and 2 bases from J, with 15 bases between. CDR3 amino acids: CASGVSRFSTDTQYF. The CDR3 nucleotides read TGTGCTAGTGGGGTTTCAAGGTTTTCCACAGATACGCAGTATTTT.